A selection of T cell receptor beta chains follows, all from one sample in a study of T cells in Graves' hyperthyroidism and ophthalmopathy. TCRdb processed the multiplex PCR reads anew with MiXCR; each CDR3 protein has one entry. The data hold approximately 560,000 distinct CDR3 sequences, with 15% to 18% observed a single time. What was sequenced was blood. The receptor source for this set is a young woman with Graves' hyperthyroidism. Both conserved end residues are part of each CDR3. The D gene is left open where the match is weak. A clone size is listed for some rows: how often the clone was seen (once, few, many), or a class if it is expanded.

size,D,V,J,CDR3,DNA
few,NA,TRBV4-1,TRBJ1-2,CASSQGTGRRDPNYGYTF,TGCGCCAGCAGCCAAGGGACGGGACGGAGAGACCCTAACTATGGCTACACCTTC
many,TRBD1,TRBV6-1,TRBJ1-5,CSSSTGTGGQPQHF,TGTTCCTCTTCAACCGGGACAGGGGGTCAGCCCCAGCATTTT
many,TRBD2,TRBV7-2,TRBJ2-1,CASSPLLAGNNEQFF,TGTGCCAGCAGCCCACTACTAGCGGGAAACAATGAGCAGTTCTTC
many,TRBD2,TRBV11-1,TRBJ2-1,CASSLGAIAGVAYNEQFF,TGTGCCAGCAGCTTAGGCGCTATAGCGGGAGTTGCCTACAATGAGCAGTTCTTC
many,NA,TRBV3-1,TRBJ2-1,CASSQVEGGEQFF,TGTGCCAGCAGCCAAGTTGAGGGCGGTGAGCAGTTCTTC
NA,NA,TRBV4-3,TRBJ2-7,CASSQEYRNEQYF,TGCGCCAGCAGCCAAGAATACAGGAATGAGCAGTACTTC
NA,TRBD2,TRBV2,TRBJ2-2,CASSSLAGKYGELFF,TGTGCCAGCAGCTCACTAGCGGGAAAGTACGGGGAGCTGTTTTTT
many,NA,TRBV5-1,TRBJ2-2,CASSLLVTGELFF,TGCGCCAGCAGCTTGCTGGTAACCGGGGAGCTGTTTTTT
few,TRBD2,TRBV27,TRBJ2-7,CASSSLSTSGSYEQYF,TGTGCCAGCAGTTCCCTATCGACTAGCGGCTCCTACGAGCAGTACTTC
NA,TRBD2,TRBV18,TRBJ2-1,CASSPPGTSGSLREQFF,TGTGCCAGCTCACCCCCCGGGACTAGCGGGAGCTTACGAGAGCAGTTCTTC
many,NA,TRBV9,TRBJ2-1,CASSSVADLLNEQFF,TGTGCCAGCAGCTCCGTAGCGGACCTACTGAATGAGCAGTTCTTC
many,NA,TRBV30,TRBJ2-5,CAWSGGTQETQYF,TGTGCCTGGAGTGGGGGTACCCAAGAGACCCAGTACTTC
few,NA,TRBV19,TRBJ2-2,CASSSISRDVNTGELFF,TGTGCCAGTAGTAGTATAAGTCGGGACGTGAACACCGGGGAGCTGTTTTTT
many,NA,TRBV27,TRBJ1-2,CASRKSGAAPYGYTF,TGTGCCAGCAGAAAATCTGGGGCAGCTCCTTATGGCTACACCTTC
few,NA,TRBV6-2/TRBV6-3,TRBJ2-1,CASSYSFGGSSYNEQFF,TGTGCCAGCAGTTACTCCTTTGGGGGGAGCTCCTACAATGAGCAGTTCTTC
many,NA,TRBV6-1,TRBJ1-1,CASSAARTDGAEAFF,TGTGCCAGCAGTGCTGCCCGGACGGACGGGGCTGAAGCTTTCTTT
many,NA,TRBV3-1,TRBJ2-7,CASSQDRGEHAEQYF,TGTGCCAGCAGCCAAGATCGCGGGGAGCATGCCGAGCAGTACTTC